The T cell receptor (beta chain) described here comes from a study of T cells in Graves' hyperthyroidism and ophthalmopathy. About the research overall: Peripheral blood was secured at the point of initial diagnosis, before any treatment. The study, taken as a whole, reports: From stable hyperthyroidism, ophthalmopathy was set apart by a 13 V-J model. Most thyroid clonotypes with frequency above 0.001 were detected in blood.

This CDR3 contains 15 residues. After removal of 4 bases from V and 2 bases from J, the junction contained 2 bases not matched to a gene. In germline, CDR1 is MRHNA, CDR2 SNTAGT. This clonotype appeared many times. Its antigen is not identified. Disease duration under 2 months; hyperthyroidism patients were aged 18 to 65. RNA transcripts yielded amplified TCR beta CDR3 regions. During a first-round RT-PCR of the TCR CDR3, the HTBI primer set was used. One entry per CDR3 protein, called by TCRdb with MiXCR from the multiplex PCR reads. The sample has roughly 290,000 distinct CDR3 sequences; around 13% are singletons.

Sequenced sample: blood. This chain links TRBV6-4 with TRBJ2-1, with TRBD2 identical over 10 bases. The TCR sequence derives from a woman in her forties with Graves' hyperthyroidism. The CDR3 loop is CASSGLAGAYNEQFF. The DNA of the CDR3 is TGTGCCAGCAGTGGGCTAGCGGGGGCCTACAATGAGCAGTTCTTC.